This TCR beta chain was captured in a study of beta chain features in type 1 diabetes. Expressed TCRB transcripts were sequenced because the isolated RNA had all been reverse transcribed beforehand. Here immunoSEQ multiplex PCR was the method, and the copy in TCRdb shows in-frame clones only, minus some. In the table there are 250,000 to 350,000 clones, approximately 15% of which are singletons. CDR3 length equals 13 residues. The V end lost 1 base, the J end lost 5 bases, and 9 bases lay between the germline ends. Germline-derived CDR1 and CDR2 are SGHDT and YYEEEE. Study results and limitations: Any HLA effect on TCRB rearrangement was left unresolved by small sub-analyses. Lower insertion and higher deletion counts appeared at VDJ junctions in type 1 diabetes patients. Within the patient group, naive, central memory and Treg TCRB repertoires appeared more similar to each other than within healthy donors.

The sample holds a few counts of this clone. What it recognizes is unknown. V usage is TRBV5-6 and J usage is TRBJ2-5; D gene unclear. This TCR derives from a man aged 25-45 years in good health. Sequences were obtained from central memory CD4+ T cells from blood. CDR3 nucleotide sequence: TGTGCCAGCAGCTTGCTAGATGGCGAGACCCAGTACTTC. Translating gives CASSLLDGETQYF. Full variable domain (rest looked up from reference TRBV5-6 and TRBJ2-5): DAGVTQSPTHLIKTRGQQVTLRCSPKSGHDTVSWYQQALGQGPQFIFQYYEEEERQRGNFPDRFSGHQFPNYSSELNVNALLLGDSALYLCASSLLDGETQYFGPGTRLLVL.